A selection of T cell receptor beta chains follows, all from one sample in a study of tumor-infiltrating lymphocytes in primary liver carcinoma. MiXCR was run by TCRdb on the multiplex PCR reads, yielding one entry per CDR3 protein. The data show some 190,000 distinct CDR3 sequences, roughly 60% seen once. The sequenced sample consisted of peripheral blood. All receptors come from a man between 35 and 55 years old with primary liver carcinoma and hepatitis B virus infection. The CDR3 runs from the conserved cysteine through the conserved F or W. A D gene is named only where the DNA matches it firmly. Expanded clones get a size class; other rows say once, few or many, or leave the size out.

D | J | size | V | CDR3 | DNA
TRBD2 | TRBJ2-7 | - | TRBV10-3 | CAIRGLAATYEQYF | TGTGCCATCAGGGGACTAGCGGCAACCTACGAGCAGTACTTC
TRBD2 | TRBJ2-2 | - | TRBV30 | CAWSVRLGLAAPPGELFF | TGTGCCTGGAGTGTACGTTTAGGGCTAGCGGCGCCCCCCGGGGAGCTGTTTTTT
TRBD1 | TRBJ2-1 | - | TRBV7-9 | CASSLALTGNRNEQFF | TGTGCCAGCAGCTTAGCCCTGACAGGGAATCGCAATGAGCAGTTCTTC
- | TRBJ1-5 | - | TRBV4-1 | CANSRGGGDCQPQHF | TGCGCCAACAGCCGAGGAGGAGGGGACTGCCAGCCCCAGCATTTT
TRBD2 | TRBJ2-7 | few | TRBV14 | CASSRTSGIYEQYF | TGTGCCAGCAGCCGGACTAGCGGGATCTACGAGCAGTACTTC
TRBD2 | TRBJ2-1 | - | TRBV11-2 | CVSSGGGGAGRFNEQFF | TGTGTCAGCAGCGGGGGCGGTGGAGCGGGCCGGTTCAATGAGCAGTTCTTC
TRBD1 | TRBJ1-5 | - | TRBV10-2 | CATPNRGPDQPQHF | TGCGCCACCCCCAACAGGGGGCCCGATCAGCCCCAGCATTTT
- | TRBJ2-7 | - | TRBV6-5 | CASSYLAESYEQYF | TGTGCCAGCAGTTACCTGGCGGAGTCCTACGAGCAGTACTTC
TRBD1 | TRBJ2-2 | - | TRBV6-5 | CASRRQGSTGELFF | TGTGCCAGCAGACGACAGGGGAGCACCGGGGAGCTGTTTTTT
TRBD2 | TRBJ2-1 | - | TRBV29-1 | CSASLAGTEQFF | TGCAGCGCGAGTCTAGCGGGCACTGAGCAGTTCTTC
TRBD2 | TRBJ2-2 | many | TRBV11-1 | CASSLGLAGVETGELFF | TGTGCCAGCAGCTTGGGACTAGCGGGAGTAGAAACCGGGGAGCTGTTTTTT
TRBD1 | TRBJ2-5 | - | TRBV5-1 | CASRPDRGRETQYF | TGCGCCAGCAGGCCGGACAGGGGGCGGGAGACCCAGTACTTC
- | TRBJ2-7 | few | TRBV6-5 | CASSYSGLSEQYF | TGTGCCAGCAGTTACTCGGGCCTTTCAGAGCAGTACTTC
- | TRBJ2-5 | many | TRBV29-1 | CSVDVGASQETQYF | TGCAGCGTTGATGTAGGGGCTAGCCAAGAGACCCAGTACTTC
TRBD2 | TRBJ2-3 | - | TRBV11-2 | CVSHIVAAGDRQYF | TGTGTCAGCCACATCGTGGCTGCGGGGGATAGGCAGTATTTT
- | TRBJ1-5 | - | TRBV7-8 | CASSLARAGATQPQHF | TGTGCCAGCAGCTTAGCGAGGGCAGGGGCGACCCAGCCCCAGCATTTT
- | TRBJ2-3 | - | TRBV11-2 | CAYSLKEIPTPVFPDMQYF | TGTGCCTACAGCTTAAAAGAGATCCCGACTCCTGTCTTCCCAGATATGCAGTATTTT
- | TRBJ1-1 | - | TRBV13 | CASSVGQGALF | -
- | TRBJ2-6 | - | TRBV6-1 | CASSGGHGANVLTF | TGTGCCAGCAGTGGGGGGCACGGGGCCAACGTCCTGACTTTC
- | TRBJ2-7 | many | TRBV4-1 | CASSQAWNRDEQYF | TGCGCCAGCAGCCAAGCTTGGAATAGGGACGAGCAGTACTTC
- | TRBJ2-2 | few | TRBV4-1 | CAMGSNTGELFF | TGCGCCATGGGCAGCAACACCGGGGAGCTGTTTTTT
- | TRBJ2-3 | many | TRBV12-3/TRBV12-4 | CASILNSGGTDTQYF | TGTGCCAGCATCTTGAATAGCGGTGGGACAGATACGCAGTATTTT
TRBD2 | TRBJ2-3 | many | TRBV11-2 | CASSSRLAASTDTQYF | TGTGCCAGCAGCTCCAGACTAGCGGCCAGCACAGATACGCAGTATTTT
TRBD1 | TRBJ1-4 | many | TRBV5-4 | CASSRDRGGEKLFF | TGTGCCAGCAGCCGGGACAGGGGCGGTGAAAAACTGTTTTTT
- | TRBJ2-3 | once | TRBV10-3 | CAISEQGGDTQYF | TGTGCCATCAGTGAACAGGGCGGCGATACGCAGTATTTT
- | TRBJ2-7 | once | TRBV29-1 | CSVLISGHSYEQYF | TGCAGCGTGTTAATCAGCGGACATTCCTACGAGCAGTACTTC
TRBD1 | TRBJ1-4 | - | TRBV4-1 | CASSWTGVGSNEKLFF | TGCGCCAGCAGCTGGACAGGGGTTGGGTCTAATGAAAAACTGTTTTTT
- | TRBJ2-7 | - | TRBV11-2 | CTCSFRVSNDEQYF | TGTACCTGCAGCTTTCGGGTCAGTAACGACGAGCAGTACTTC
- | TRBJ2-7 | few | TRBV10-2 | CASSVGGYEQYF | TGCGCCAGCAGTGTGGGGGGATACGAGCAGTACTTC
- | TRBJ1-5 | few | TRBV6-2/TRBV6-3 | CASTRDRDQPQHF | TGTGCCAGCACCAGGGATCGGGATCAGCCCCAGCATTTT
- | TRBJ2-5 | - | TRBV11-3 | CASHTVVGPKFQETQYF | TGTGCCAGCCATACGGTAGTGGGACCTAAATTCCAAGAGACCCAGTACTTC
TRBD1 | TRBJ2-5 | once | TRBV11-2 | CASSAGQGGQETQYF | TGTGCCAGCAGCGCCGGACAGGGAGGACAAGAGACCCAGTACTTC
- | TRBJ2-7 | - | TRBV4-2 | CDSSVTRDGPLYF | TGTGACAGCAGCGTCACTCGGGACGGTCCCCTGTACTTC
- | TRBJ2-2 | - | TRBV15 | CVTRRDVSGTGELFF | TGTGTCACCAGAAGAGATGTCTCAGGCACCGGGGAGCTGTTTTTT
TRBD2 | TRBJ2-7 | - | TRBV6-5 | CASSSTSGIYEQYF | TGTGCCAGCAGCTCTACTAGCGGGATCTACGAGCAGTACTTC
- | TRBJ2-7 | - | TRBV10-3 | CAISRADGIHF | TGTGCCATCAGCCGGGCAGACGGTATCCACTTC